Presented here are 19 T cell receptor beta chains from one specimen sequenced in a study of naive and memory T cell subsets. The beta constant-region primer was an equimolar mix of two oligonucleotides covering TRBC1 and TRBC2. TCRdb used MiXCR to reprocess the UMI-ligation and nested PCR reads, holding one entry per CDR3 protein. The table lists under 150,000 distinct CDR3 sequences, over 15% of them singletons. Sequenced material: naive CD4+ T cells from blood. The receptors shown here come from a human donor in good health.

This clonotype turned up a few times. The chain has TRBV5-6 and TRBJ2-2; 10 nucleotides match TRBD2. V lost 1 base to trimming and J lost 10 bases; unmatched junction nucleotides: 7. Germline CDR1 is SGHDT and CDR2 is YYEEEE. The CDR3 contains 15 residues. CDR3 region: CASSLSPSGSEELFF. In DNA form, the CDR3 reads TGTGCCAGCAGCTTGTCACCTAGCGGGAGTGAGGAGCTGTTTTTT. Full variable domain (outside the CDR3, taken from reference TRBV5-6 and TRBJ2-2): DAGVTQSPTHLIKTRGQQVTLRCSPKSGHDTVSWYQQALGQGPQFIFQYYEEEERQRGNFPDRFSGHQFPNYSSELNVNALLLGDSALYLCASSLSPSGSEELFFGEGSRLTVL.

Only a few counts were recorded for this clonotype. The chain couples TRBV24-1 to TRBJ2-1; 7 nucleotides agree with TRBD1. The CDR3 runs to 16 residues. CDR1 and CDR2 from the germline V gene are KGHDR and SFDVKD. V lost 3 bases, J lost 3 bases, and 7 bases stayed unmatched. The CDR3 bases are TGTGCCACCAGTGATCGGACAGGCCTCCACTACAATGAGCAGTTCTTC. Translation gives CATSDRTGLHYNEQFF.

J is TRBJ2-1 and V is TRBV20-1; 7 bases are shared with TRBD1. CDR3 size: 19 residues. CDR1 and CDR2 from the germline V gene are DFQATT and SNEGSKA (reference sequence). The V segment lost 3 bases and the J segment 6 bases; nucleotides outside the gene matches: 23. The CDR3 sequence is CSASRFRQGQVRIINEQFF. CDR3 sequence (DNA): TGCAGTGCTAGTCGCTTTCGTCAAGGACAGGTCAGGATAATCAATGAGCAGTTCTTC.

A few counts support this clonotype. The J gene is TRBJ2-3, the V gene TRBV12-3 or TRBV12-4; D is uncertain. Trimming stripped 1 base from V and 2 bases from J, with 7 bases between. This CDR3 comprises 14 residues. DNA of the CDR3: TGTGCCAGCAGTTTAGGGGTGGTCACAGATACGCAGTATTTT. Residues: CASSLGVVTDTQYF.

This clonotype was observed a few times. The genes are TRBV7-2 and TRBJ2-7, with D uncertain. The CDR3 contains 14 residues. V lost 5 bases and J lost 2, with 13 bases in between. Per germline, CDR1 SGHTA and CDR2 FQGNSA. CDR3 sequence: CASSPPIGPYEQYF. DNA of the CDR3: TGTGCCAGCAGCCCCCCCATAGGACCCTACGAGCAGTACTTC.

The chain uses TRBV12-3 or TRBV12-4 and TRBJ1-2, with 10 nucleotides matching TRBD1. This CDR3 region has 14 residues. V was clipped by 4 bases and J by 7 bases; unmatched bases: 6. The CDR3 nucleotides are TGTGCCAGCAGTTCCCGGACAGGGGGTCTTGGCTACACCTTC. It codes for CASSSRTGGLGYTF.

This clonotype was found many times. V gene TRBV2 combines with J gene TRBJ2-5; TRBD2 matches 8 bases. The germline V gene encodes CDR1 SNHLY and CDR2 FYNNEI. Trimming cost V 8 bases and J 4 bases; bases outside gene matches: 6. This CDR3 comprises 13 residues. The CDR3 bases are TGTGCCAGCGTGAGACTAGCGCCAGAGACCCAGTACTTC. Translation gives CASVRLAPETQYF.

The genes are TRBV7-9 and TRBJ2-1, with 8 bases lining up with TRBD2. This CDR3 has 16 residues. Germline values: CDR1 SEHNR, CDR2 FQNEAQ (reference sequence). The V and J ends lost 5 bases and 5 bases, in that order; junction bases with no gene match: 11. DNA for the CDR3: TGTGCCAGCAGCCCTAGGGCACTAGCGGTCAACAATGAGCAGTTCTTC. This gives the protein CASSPRALAVNNEQFF.

In nucleotides, the CDR3 is TGTGCCACCAGTGGGTGGACAGGGGAGGCCAATGAGCAGTTCTTC. This codes for CATSGWTGEANEQFF. The V call is TRBV24-1, the J call TRBJ2-1; the match to TRBD1 covers 9 bases. The V gene end was trimmed by 5 bases and the J gene end by 6 bases; junction bases not matched to a gene: 7. There are 15 residues in the CDR3. Per germline, CDR1 KGHDR and CDR2 SFDVKD.

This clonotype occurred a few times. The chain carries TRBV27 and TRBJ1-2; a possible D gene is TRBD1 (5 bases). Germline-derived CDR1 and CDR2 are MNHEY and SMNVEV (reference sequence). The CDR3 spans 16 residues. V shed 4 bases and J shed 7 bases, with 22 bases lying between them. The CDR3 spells CASSWKPGPTLSGYTF. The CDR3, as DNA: TGTGCCAGCAGTTGGAAACCGGGACCCACACTCTCTGGCTACACCTTC.

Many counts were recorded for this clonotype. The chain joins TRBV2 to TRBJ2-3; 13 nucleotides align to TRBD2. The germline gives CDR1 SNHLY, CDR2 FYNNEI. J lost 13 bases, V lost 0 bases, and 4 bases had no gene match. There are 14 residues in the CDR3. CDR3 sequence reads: CASSEAGTSGIEYF. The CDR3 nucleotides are TGTGCCAGCAGTGAAGCCGGGACTAGCGGGATTGAGTATTTT.

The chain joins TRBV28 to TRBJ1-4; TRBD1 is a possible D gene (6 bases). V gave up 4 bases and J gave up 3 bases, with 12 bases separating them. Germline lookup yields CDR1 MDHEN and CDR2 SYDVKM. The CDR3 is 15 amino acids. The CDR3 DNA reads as TGTGCCAGCAGTTGGACCGGGACACCTAATGAAAAACTGTTTTTT. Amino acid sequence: CASSWTGTPNEKLFF.

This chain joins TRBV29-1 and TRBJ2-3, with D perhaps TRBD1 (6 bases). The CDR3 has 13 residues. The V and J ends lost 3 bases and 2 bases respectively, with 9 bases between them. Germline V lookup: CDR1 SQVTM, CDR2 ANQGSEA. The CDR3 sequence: CSVESGATDTQYF. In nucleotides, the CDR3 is TGCAGCGTTGAGTCAGGGGCCACAGATACGCAGTATTTT.

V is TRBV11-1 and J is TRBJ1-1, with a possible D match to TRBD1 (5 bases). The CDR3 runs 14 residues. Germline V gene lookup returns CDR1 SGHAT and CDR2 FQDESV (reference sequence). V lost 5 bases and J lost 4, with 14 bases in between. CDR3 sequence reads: CASSRLSGPTEAFF. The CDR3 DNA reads TGTGCCAGCAGCCGATTGTCGGGGCCCACTGAAGCTTTCTTT.

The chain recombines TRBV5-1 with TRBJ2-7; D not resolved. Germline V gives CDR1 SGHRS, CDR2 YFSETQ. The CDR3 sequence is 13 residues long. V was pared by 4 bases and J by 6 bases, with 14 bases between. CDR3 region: CASSNPGVGEQYF. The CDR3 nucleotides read TGCGCCAGCAGCAACCCCGGAGTTGGCGAGCAGTACTTC.

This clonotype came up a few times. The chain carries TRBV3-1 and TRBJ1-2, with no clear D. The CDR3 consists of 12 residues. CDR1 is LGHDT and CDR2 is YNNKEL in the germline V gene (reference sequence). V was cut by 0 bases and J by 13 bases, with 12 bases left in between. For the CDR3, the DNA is TGTGCCAGCAGCCAAGATAGCGGGGTTTGCACCTTC. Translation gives CASSQDSGVCTF. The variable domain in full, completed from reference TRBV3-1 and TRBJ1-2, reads DTAVSQTPKYLVTQMGNDKSIKCEQNLGHDTMYWYKQDSKKFLKIMFSYNNKELIINETVPNRFSPKSPDKAHLNLHINSLELGDSAVYFCASSQDSGVCTFGSGTRLTVV.

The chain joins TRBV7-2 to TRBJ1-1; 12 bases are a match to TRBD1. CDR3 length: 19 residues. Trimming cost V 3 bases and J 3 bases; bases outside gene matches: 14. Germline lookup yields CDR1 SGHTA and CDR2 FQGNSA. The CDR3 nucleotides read TGTGCCAGCAGCTTCCTCCTTGCCGGGACAGGGGGCCGGGACACTGAAGCTTTCTTT. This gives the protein CASSFLLAGTGGRDTEAFF. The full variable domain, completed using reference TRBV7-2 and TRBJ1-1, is GAGVSQSPSNKVTEKGKDVELRCDPISGHTALYWYRQSLGQGLEFLIYFQGNSAPDKSGLPSDRFSAERTGGSVSTLTIQRTQQEDSAVYLCASSFLLAGTGGRDTEAFFGQGTRLTVV.

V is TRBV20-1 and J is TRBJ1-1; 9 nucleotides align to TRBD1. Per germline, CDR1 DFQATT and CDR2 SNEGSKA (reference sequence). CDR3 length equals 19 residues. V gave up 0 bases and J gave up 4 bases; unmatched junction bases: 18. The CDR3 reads CSARDMGQGIWREGTEAFF. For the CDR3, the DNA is TGCAGTGCTAGAGATATGGGACAGGGAATTTGGCGGGAGGGCACTGAAGCTTTCTTT.

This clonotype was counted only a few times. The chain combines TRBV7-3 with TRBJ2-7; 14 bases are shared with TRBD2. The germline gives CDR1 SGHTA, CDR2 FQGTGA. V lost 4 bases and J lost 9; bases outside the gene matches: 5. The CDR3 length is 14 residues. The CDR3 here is CASSSGLAGERQYF. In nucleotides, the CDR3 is TGTGCCAGCAGCTCGGGACTAGCGGGAGAGAGGCAGTACTTC.